This T cell receptor (beta chain) was obtained from a study of blood T cell repertoires in COVID-19. Only in-frame clones appear in the TCRdb table, and some are missing; sequencing was by immunoSEQ multiplex PCR. The sample contains fewer than 700,000 clones, about 89% of which appear only once. Losses at the gene ends were 3 bases for V and 2 bases for J; bases not matched to a gene: 6. Germline CDR1 is LNHDA and CDR2 is SQIVND (reference sequence). The CDR3 runs to 15 residues. It was during active infection that Seattle patients were enrolled and then longitudinally followed. The J gene is TRBJ1-1, the V gene TRBV19; 7 bases match TRBD1. The sequenced sample was peripheral blood. This sequence originates from a woman between 50 and 59 years old with COVID-19, enrolled during active disease. This CDR3 is CASSIKGALNTEAFF. The CDR3 DNA follows: TGTGCCAGTAGTATTAAGGGGGCCCTAAACACTGAAGCTTTCTTT.